The present TCR beta chain was sequenced within a study of shared clonotypes between healthy human individuals (dated by TCRdb to the early 2020s). About the investigation overall: A couple of women and three men aged 18 to 49 years were included in the cohort. For each donor, CD4 naive and CD4 memory were each given three plates, CD8 naive was given two plates, and CD8 memory was given one plate. To estimate repertoire size and how much clonotype sharing occurs between individuals, the study deeply sequenced the blood TCR repertoires of about 5 healthy adults. To increase sequencing depth and limit assay-specific biases, different laboratories used diverse techniques to prepare libraries and sequence TCR repertoires. Leukapheresis yielded between about 0.85 and 9 billion PBMCs per donor.

Using the deep immunoSEQ assay, TCR CDR3 regions were amplified from genomic DNA by multiplex PCR. For each cell subset, the extracted genomic DNA was distributed evenly across all wells of several immunoSEQ 96-well plates, and each plate served as one replicate. For sorted subsets, approximately 200 ng of genomic DNA, equivalent to 25,000 to 35,000 T cell genomes, went into each replicate PCR. Purified libraries were measured with a Qubit 3.0 fluorometer, size-checked on a Bioanalyzer 2100, and measured again with the KAPA Library Quantification kit. Every immunoSEQ 96-well plate was sequenced on a separate single-read 150-cycle Illumina NextSeq 550 flow cell. As for the original processing: Because only junctional sequences without quality scores were contained in the immunoSEQ output, filtering matching that applied to full-length reads could not be performed. To assign V/J genes and CDR3, sequences were annotated against IMGT germline references using PyIR, a Python wrapper for IgBLAST v1.9. Reads with weak V/J assignments (E-value above 1e-6), missing CDR3, stop codons, out-of-frame junctions, or ambiguous translated residues were removed. V3J clonotypes were defined as sequences sharing the same inferred V gene, J gene, and CDR3 amino acid sequence. The percentage overlap between two repertoires was calculated by dividing the number of shared unique clonotypes by the size of the smaller repertoire. Richness of each repertoire was evaluated using RTK rarefaction, the Chao1 estimator, and Recon v2.1 estimates of unobserved clonotypes. For all TCRbeta clonotypes obtained by the gDNA method from a few donors, generation probabilities were computed with OLGA. The source is immuneACCESS, and TCRdb retained only in-frame sequences with V and J called. Part of the clones is not carried over; for the studies checked, unresolved V genes explain less than half of this, and the remainder is unexplained. The V and J calls and clone size were taken over from that table, and D and trimming were inferred from the DNA. Recorded for this sample are about 2,500,000 clones; 85% to 95% of them occurred a single time. The ten largest make up more than 0.12% of the sample.

About this clone: What this receptor recognizes is not known. The input lacks base qualities; no much larger clone sits a single base away.

Healthy HIV-negative adults with no recently reported acute infections or vaccinations were included as donors. All donors were Caucasian adults living in Nashville, Tennessee, USA. CD4+ T cells were enriched by magnetic negative selection, after which naive cells were positively selected on CD45RA and the negative fraction was taken as the memory subset. After blood collection by leukapheresis, PBMCs were isolated using Ficoll-Histopaque density gradient centrifugation and then cryopreserved in the vapor phase of liquid nitrogen. Analytical flow cytometry was used to check the purity and quantity of each magnetically sorted T cell population. From each sorted fraction, genomic DNA was isolated and quantified by UV absorbance on a Nanodrop 2000c. Results and caveats for the whole study, not just this receptor: Estimated clonotype richness was generally larger for naive than for memory subsets. Compared with non-shared clonotypes, the clonotypes found in all four sorted-subset donors had higher generation probabilities. Pairwise subsampling indicated that sequencing depth was expected to affect the degree of clonotype sharing among donors. Across a handful of donors, about 4.5% of naive CD4, around 3.5% of naive CD8, under 2.5% of memory CD4, and 0.4% of memory CD8 clonotypes were shared. Rarefaction of sorted-subset datasets indicated incomplete sequencing despite the large sequencing depth. Because the study included only a small number of donors, the genetic and exposure-history diversity represented was limited. Only blood was sampled, and tissue TCR repertoires likely differ from those in blood.

The CDR3 numbers 16 residues from cysteine through phenylalanine. The DNA shown is the 48-base CDR3, in frame from base 1. CDR1 SGHRS and CDR2 YFSETQ are derived from the germline V gene. Sequencing used naive CD4+ T cells sorted from blood. The meaning of the sample's cell subset or site label: CD45RA+ positively selected. The sequence is built from TRBV5-1 and TRBJ2-5; 11 of the junction bases match TRBD2. Judging by the DNA end, TRBJ2-7 fits better; the J call may be wrong. The receptor was derived from a man younger than 35 in good health. The CDR3 protein: CASSSTLAGGPYEQYF. The DNA sequence is as follows: TGCGCCAGCAGCTCGACTCTAGCGGGGGGACCCTACGAGCAGTACTTC.